Listed below are T cell receptor beta chains from one sample, sequenced in a study of T cells in Graves' hyperthyroidism and ophthalmopathy. TCRdb fed the multiplex PCR reads into MiXCR, producing one record per CDR3 protein. The sample yields about 560,000 distinct CDR3 sequences, 16% seen once. The source material was blood. The receptors derive from a woman between 18 and 29 years old with Graves' hyperthyroidism. Both conserved end residues are trimmed from each CDR3. The D gene is left open where the match is weak.

v_gene,d_gene,j_gene,CDR3aa
TRBV20-1,-,TRBJ2-1,SAPLADAVTYNEQF
TRBV7-6,-,TRBJ2-1,ASSLDPAGKWQF
TRBV10-1,TRBD1,TRBJ2-4,ASSEWTGGNIQY
TRBV29-1,-,TRBJ2-6,SVEDKEAGANVLT
TRBV6-1,-,TRBJ1-1,ASSEALRYSGSDVAF
TRBV11-2,TRBD2,TRBJ2-3,ASSYRGREGKDTQY
TRBV12-3/TRBV12-4,-,TRBJ1-6,ASSYANSPLH
TRBV6-2/TRBV6-3,-,TRBJ1-2,ASSLTSNYGYT
TRBV20-1,TRBD2,TRBJ2-3,SASLAGGRSDTQY
TRBV3-1,-,TRBJ2-7,ASSQDWGRRTYEQY
TRBV5-6,-,TRBJ2-7,ASSLLRAPLNEQY
TRBV7-9,TRBD2,TRBJ2-1,ASSLYGRALDNEQF
TRBV7-3,-,TRBJ2-2,ASSSKGRNTGELF
TRBV5-4,-,TRBJ1-2,ASSDQGRGTLNYGYT
TRBV6-2/TRBV6-3,TRBD2,TRBJ2-5,ASSALRGLAGETQY
TRBV6-1,-,TRBJ2-7,ASNQDGSSYEQY
TRBV4-2,TRBD2,TRBJ2-5,ASSQEAGGVETQY
TRBV28,-,TRBJ1-1,ASKDRYMNTEAF
TRBV4-1,-,TRBJ1-1,ASSRAGSAF
TRBV4-3,-,TRBJ1-2,ASSQDKGGVGYT
TRBV6-2/TRBV6-3,-,TRBJ1-4,ASSYDSATNEKLF
TRBV20-1,-,TRBJ2-7,SARDRGTGTY
TRBV12-3/TRBV12-4,-,TRBJ2-7,ASSRPGFGEQY
TRBV25-1,TRBD2,TRBJ2-2,ASRGAGAHTGELF
TRBV10-3,-,TRBJ1-1,AINPGSGSTEAF
TRBV5-1,TRBD1,TRBJ1-2,ASSFGTGRRYGYT
TRBV28,-,TRBJ1-1,ASSFEGLGQMNTEAF
TRBV28,-,TRBJ2-3,ASSLYGGDTQY
TRBV14,-,TRBJ2-5,ASSQEFSSRRETQY
TRBV9,TRBD2,TRBJ2-1,ASSTEGLAGVGYNEQF
TRBV28,TRBD2,TRBJ2-1,ASIKLAGGHNEQF
TRBV3-1,-,TRBJ1-3,ASSQGWDSGNTIY
TRBV20-1,-,TRBJ1-4,SAKGPDEKLF
TRBV12-3/TRBV12-4,-,TRBJ2-7,ASSLSGYEQY
TRBV6-1,-,TRBJ1-3,ASSGGTSSGNTIY
TRBV5-1,TRBD2,TRBJ2-1,ASSLVGTSGKEQF
TRBV19,-,TRBJ2-7,ASSIGRGSYEQY
TRBV7-8,TRBD2,TRBJ2-7,ASSLGTSLRSEQY
TRBV12-5,-,TRBJ2-3,AGGLALGGDTQY
TRBV3-1,TRBD1,TRBJ2-1,ASSPRDRGYNEQF
TRBV6-2/TRBV6-3,-,TRBJ1-1,ASSYLGSMNTEAF
TRBV29-1,-,TRBJ1-2,SVDPGPRGGYT
TRBV11-2,-,TRBJ1-1,ASSLEQGAF